What follows describes a single T cell receptor beta chain. This clonotype has a count of ten or more. No antigen is known for it. Nothing much larger sits one base from this clone, and base qualities are not available. The data were obtained in a study (dated by TCRdb to the mid-2010s). CDR1 and CDR2 (GTSNPN, SVGIG) derive from the germline V gene (reference sequence). V is shortened by 0 bases, J by 2 bases, and the region joining them spans 5 bases. The CDR3, cysteine through phenylalanine, is 13 amino acids long. Only the CDR3 portion is preserved as DNA: 39 bases, with reading frame beginning at the first base. The library was generated by RT-PCR. The listed sequencing device is Illumina MiSeq. Clones were called with MiXCR by TCRdb after fastp trimmed the public reads at Q25, and only in-frame beta chains were retained. Rows matching on CDR3 protein sequence are summarized as one entry with the most common DNA and genes. The sample data list about 680,000 distinct CDR3 sequences, and over 12% of these were observed just once. The ten largest clones represent roughly 4% of the sample.

Sequencing was performed on memory CD4+ T cells from blood. This sequence was found in a female donor in good health, serving as a healthy control. The chain couples TRBV30 to TRBJ1-5, with the D gene not clear enough to name. The nucleotide sequence is TGTGCCTGGAGTGTACTGGGCAATCAGCCCCAGCATTTT. It translates to CAWSVLGNQPQHF.